The 12 T cell receptor beta chains in this list originate from one sample, sequenced in a study of beta chain features in type 1 diabetes (dated by TCRdb to the late 2010s). Their antigen targets remain unknown. Results the study describes overall, beyond this receptor: In all four CD4+ subsets, TCRB CDR3 length was moderately but significantly shorter in type 1 diabetes patients.

The library was made by the immunoSEQ multiplex PCR assay. All of the isolated RNA was reverse transcribed with the High Capacity cDNA Reverse Transcription Kit, so expressed TCRB transcripts were sequenced. Sourced from immuneACCESS, this table was stored by TCRdb with only in-frame sequences that have V and J called. A share of the clones is absent; for the studies checked, an unresolved V gene accounts for under half, and the remainder has no known explanation. The sample includes 300,000 to 350,000 clones, with around 9.3% observed a single time. The ten top clones hold approximately 1% of the sample. Sequencing used central memory CD4+ T cells from blood. The origin of the receptors is a man younger than 40 with type 1 diabetes.

The gene calls are TRBV13 and TRBJ2-3, with D tentatively TRBD1 (6 bases). The V gene lost 4 bases and the J gene lost 2 bases, with 16 bases spanning the gap. CDR1 and CDR2 from the germline V gene are PRHDT and FYEKMQ (reference sequence). The CDR3 covers 16 residues. The CDR3 DNA reads TGTGCCAGCAGCTCGGGCAGGGGCACGGTCACAGATACGCAGTATTTT. This encodes CASSSGRGTVTDTQYF.

The sample holds a few counts of this clone. This rearrangement joins TRBV29-1 to TRBJ2-3, with D possibly TRBD1 on 6 matching bases. The V and J ends lost 8 bases and 3 bases respectively, with 12 bases between them. The CDR3 spans 12 residues. Germline V lookup: CDR1 SQVTM, CDR2 ANQGSEA. The CDR3 is CSLRGNTDTQYF. Here the CDR3 DNA reads TGCAGCTTAAGGGGGAATACAGATACGCAGTATTTT.

The gene calls are TRBV15 and TRBJ1-3; 8 nucleotides align to TRBD1. Looked up from germline, CDR1 is LNHNV and CDR2 is YYDKDF (reference sequence). V shed 1 base and J 0 bases; nucleotides not matched to a gene: 2. The CDR3 spans 16 residues. CDR3 bases: TGTGCCACCAGCAGAGGGGACAGGAACTCTGGAAACACCATATATTTT. The encoded protein is CATSRGDRNSGNTIYF.

This clone has just a few counts. The V and J genes are TRBV7-2 and TRBJ2-1; 8 bases are shared with TRBD2. Trimming removed 6 bases from V and 0 bases from J; junction bases left unmatched: 7. The CDR3 sequence is 16 residues long. Germline-derived CDR1 and CDR2 are SGHTA and FQGNSA. In DNA, the CDR3 is TGTGCCAGCAGAAATAGCGGGACTTTCTCCTACAATGAGCAGTTCTTC. This encodes CASRNSGTFSYNEQFF.

For this clone: Other DNA sequences in the sample encode the same CDR3. J is TRBJ2-7 and V is TRBV28, with D uncertain. Germline CDR1 and CDR2: MDHEN and SYDVKM. Trimming took off 3 bases at V and 5 bases at J, with 5 bases between the two ends. The CDR3 totals 11 residues. The CDR3 is CASSFLDEQYF. The CDR3 coding sequence is TGTGCCAGCAGTTTTTTGGACGAGCAGTACTTC.

V is TRBV5-1 and J is TRBJ2-5; D is perhaps TRBD2 (6 bases). There are 15 residues in the CDR3. Trimming left V 4 bases short and J 5 bases short, with 18 bases between. Germline loops: CDR1 SGHRS, CDR2 YFSETQ. The CDR3: CASSLDGLSGETQYF. Here the CDR3 DNA reads TGCGCCAGCAGCCTGGACGGACTAAGTGGGGAGACCCAGTACTTC.

In this sample, this clone turned up many times. The chain links TRBV10-3 to TRBJ2-4; 9 bases agree with TRBD1. Germline V CDR1 and CDR2: ENHRY, SYGVKD. With V trimmed by 6 bases and J by 4 bases, 7 bases remained unmatched. The length of the CDR3 is 15 residues. CDR3 protein: CAIRPGQGRKNIQYF. CDR3 sequence (DNA): TGTGCCATCAGACCGGGACAGGGAAGGAAAAACATTCAGTACTTC.

This clone has a handful of counts. The chain links TRBV28 to TRBJ1-1; D unresolved. This CDR3 region has 11 residues. CDR1 and CDR2 from the germline V gene are MDHEN and SYDVKM. V dropped 3 bases and J dropped 5 bases, with 4 bases sitting between them. The CDR3 DNA follows: TGTGCCAGCAGTTTTTGGACTGAAGCTTTCTTT. This gives the protein CASSFWTEAFF.

The chain joins TRBV20-1 to TRBJ2-3; D gene unclear. The CDR3 spans 11 residues. The germline CDR1 and CDR2 sequences are DFQATT and SNEGSKA (reference sequence). V lost 6 bases and J lost 5, with 9 bases in between. CDR3 protein: CSALLGDTQYF. CDR3 bases: TGCAGTGCCCTACTCGGAGATACGCAGTATTTT.

This clone turned up a few times. The J gene is TRBJ2-3, the V gene TRBV4-3, with 8 bases lining up with TRBD1. CDR1 and CDR2 (germline): LGHNA, YSLEER. The CDR3 sequence is 15 residues long. V trimming: 4 bases; J trimming: 0 bases; junction bases outside the gene matches: 3. CDR3 coding DNA: TGCGCCAGCAGCCTCGGGGACAGGAGCACAGATACGCAGTATTTT. Protein sequence: CASSLGDRSTDTQYF.

This clone was picked up many times. Here the CDR3 reads CASSQVLGTNYGYTF. The CDR3 nucleotides are TGCGCCAGCAGCCAAGTTTTGGGGACGAACTATGGCTACACCTTC. The V call is TRBV4-3, the J call TRBJ1-2, with TRBD1 as a possible D gene (5 bases). The length of the CDR3 is 15 residues. V dropped 1 base and J dropped 2 bases, with 11 bases sitting between them. Germline assignment: CDR1 LGHNA and CDR2 YSLEER.

The V call is TRBV28, the J call TRBJ1-5; no reliable D call. Germline CDR1 is MDHEN and CDR2 is SYDVKM. V was clipped by 4 bases and J by 2 bases, with 9 bases between them. The CDR3 covers 14 residues. The CDR3 spells CASSSTLGNQPQHF. The CDR3 bases are TGTGCCAGCAGTTCCACTCTGGGCAATCAGCCCCAGCATTTT.